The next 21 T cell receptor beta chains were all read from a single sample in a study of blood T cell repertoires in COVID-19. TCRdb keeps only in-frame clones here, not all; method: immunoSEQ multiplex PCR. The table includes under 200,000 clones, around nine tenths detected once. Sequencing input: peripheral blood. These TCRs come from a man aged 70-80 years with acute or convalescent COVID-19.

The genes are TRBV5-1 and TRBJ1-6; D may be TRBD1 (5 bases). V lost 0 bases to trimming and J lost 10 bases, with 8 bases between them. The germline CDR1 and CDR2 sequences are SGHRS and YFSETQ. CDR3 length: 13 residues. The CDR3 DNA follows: TGCGCCAGCAGCTTGGCGGGGGAATCACCCCTCCACTTT. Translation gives CASSLAGESPLHF.

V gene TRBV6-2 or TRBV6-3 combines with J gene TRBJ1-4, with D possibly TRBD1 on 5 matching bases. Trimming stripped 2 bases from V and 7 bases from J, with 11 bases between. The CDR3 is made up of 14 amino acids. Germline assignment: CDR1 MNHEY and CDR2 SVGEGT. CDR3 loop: CASSYGRGSEKLFF. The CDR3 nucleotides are TGTGCCAGCAGTTACGGCCGGGGGAGTGAAAAACTGTTTTTT.

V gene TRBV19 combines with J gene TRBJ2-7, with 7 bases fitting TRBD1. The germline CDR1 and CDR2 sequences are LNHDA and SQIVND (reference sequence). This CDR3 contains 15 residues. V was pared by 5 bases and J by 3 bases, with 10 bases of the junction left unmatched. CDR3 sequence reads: CASSPLGQSYYEQYF. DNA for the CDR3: TGTGCCAGTAGTCCACTGGGACAGTCGTACTACGAGCAGTACTTC.

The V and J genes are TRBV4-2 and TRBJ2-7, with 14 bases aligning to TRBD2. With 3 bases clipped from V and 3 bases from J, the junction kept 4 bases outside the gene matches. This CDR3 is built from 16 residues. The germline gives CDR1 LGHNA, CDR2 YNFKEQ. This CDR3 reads CASSQGLAGELYEQYF. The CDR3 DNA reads TGTGCCAGCAGCCAGGGACTAGCGGGAGAACTCTACGAGCAGTACTTC.

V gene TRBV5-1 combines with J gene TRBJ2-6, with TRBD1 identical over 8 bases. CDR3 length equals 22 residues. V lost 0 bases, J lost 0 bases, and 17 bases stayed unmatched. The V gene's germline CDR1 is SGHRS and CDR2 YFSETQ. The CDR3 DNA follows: TGCGCCAGCAGCTTGGTTGAAACAGGGGGGTTAATGTGGGGCTCTGGGGCCAACGTCCTGACTTTC. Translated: CASSLVETGGLMWGSGANVLTF.

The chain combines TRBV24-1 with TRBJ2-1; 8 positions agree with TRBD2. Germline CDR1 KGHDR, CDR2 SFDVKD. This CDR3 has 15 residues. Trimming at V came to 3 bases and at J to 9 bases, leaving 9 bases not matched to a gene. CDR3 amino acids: CATSDALAGRTEQFF. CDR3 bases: TGTGCCACCAGTGATGCTCTAGCGGGCCGAACTGAGCAGTTCTTC.

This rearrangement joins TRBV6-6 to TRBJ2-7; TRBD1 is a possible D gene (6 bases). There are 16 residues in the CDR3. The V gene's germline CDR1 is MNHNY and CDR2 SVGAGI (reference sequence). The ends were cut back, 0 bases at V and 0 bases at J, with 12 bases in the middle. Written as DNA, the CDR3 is TGTGCCAGCAGTTACTCGGGACACGACCTCTCCTACGAGCAGTACTTC. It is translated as CASSYSGHDLSYEQYF.

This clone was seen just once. CDR3 DNA sequence: TGTGCCAGCAGCTCATTACCGGGACTCGAAAAACTGTTTTTT. This encodes CASSSLPGLEKLFF. The chain is built from TRBV5-5 and TRBJ1-4, with D maybe TRBD1 (5 bases). The CDR3 runs 14 residues. The V gene's germline CDR1 is SGHKS and CDR2 YYEKEE (reference sequence). V was pared by 3 bases and J by 8 bases, with 14 bases between.

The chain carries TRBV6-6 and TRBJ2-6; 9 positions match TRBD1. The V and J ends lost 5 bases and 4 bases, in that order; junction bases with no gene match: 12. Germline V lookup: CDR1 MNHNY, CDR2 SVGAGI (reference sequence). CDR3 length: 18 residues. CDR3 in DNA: TGTGCCAGCAGTCCGGGTCCCGGGACAGGGCCCGGGGCCAACGTCCTGACTTTC. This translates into CASSPGPGTGPGANVLTF.

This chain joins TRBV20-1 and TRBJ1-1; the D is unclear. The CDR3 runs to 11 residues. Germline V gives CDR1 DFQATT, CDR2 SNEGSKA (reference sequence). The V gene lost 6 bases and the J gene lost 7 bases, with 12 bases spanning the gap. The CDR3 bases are TGCAGTGCCGGAGGGCCAGGTGAAGCTTTCTTT. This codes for CSAGGPGEAFF.

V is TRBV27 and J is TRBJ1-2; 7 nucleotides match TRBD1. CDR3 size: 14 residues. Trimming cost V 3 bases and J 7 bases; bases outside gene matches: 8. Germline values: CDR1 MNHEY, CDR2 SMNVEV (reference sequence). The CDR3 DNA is TGTGCCAGCAGTTTCCTGGGACAGCCTTCTGGCTACACCTTC. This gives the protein CASSFLGQPSGYTF.

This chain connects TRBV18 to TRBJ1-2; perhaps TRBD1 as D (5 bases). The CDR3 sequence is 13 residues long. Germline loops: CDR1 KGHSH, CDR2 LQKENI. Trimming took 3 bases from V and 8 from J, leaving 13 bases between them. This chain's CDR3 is CASSPTRGEGYTF. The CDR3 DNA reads TGTGCCAGCTCACCGACCCGGGGGGAAGGCTACACCTTC.

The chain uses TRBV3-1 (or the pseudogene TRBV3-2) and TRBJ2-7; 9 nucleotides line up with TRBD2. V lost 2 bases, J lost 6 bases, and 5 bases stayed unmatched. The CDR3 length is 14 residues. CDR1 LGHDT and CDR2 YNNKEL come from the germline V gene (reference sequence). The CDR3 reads CASSQPGLATEQYF. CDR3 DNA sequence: TGTGCCAGCAGCCAACCGGGACTAGCAACCGAGCAGTACTTC.

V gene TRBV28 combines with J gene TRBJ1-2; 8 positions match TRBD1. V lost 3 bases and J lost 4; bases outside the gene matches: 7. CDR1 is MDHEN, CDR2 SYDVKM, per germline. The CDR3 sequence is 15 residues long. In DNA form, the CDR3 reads TGTGCCAGCAGTTTTCACGCGGGACAGGTCTATGGCTACACCTTC. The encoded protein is CASSFHAGQVYGYTF.

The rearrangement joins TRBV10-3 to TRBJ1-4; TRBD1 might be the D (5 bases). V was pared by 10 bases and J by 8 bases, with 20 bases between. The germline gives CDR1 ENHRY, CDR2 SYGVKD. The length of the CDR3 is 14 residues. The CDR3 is CASRREGREEKLFF. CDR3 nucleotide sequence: TGTGCCAGCAGGAGGGAGGGGAGGGAGGAAAAACTGTTTTTT.

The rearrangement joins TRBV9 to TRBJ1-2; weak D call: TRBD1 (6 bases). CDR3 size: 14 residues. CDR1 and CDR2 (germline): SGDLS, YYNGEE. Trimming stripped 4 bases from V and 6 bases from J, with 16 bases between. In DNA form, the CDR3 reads TGTGCCAGCAGCAGCCTTACAGGGATCGATGGCTACACCTTC. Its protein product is CASSSLTGIDGYTF.

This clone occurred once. CDR3 coding DNA: TGTGCCAGCAGCCAAGATACCACGGGCAATCAGCCCCAGCATTTT. This codes for CASSQDTTGNQPQHF. V and J are TRBV3-1 (or the pseudogene TRBV3-2) and TRBJ1-5; the D is unclear. Germline loops: CDR1 LGHDT, CDR2 YNNKEL (reference sequence). The CDR3 runs 15 residues. The V end was cut by 0 bases, the J end by 2 bases, with 8 bases between.

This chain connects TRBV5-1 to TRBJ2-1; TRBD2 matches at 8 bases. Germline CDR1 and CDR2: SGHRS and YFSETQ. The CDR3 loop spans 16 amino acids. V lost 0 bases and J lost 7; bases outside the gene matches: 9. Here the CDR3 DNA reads TGCGCCAGCAGCTTGGCCTCGGCTAGCGGGTTGAATGAGCAGTTCTTC. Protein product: CASSLASASGLNEQFF.

The CDR3 reads CASSPWTEGKLFF. CDR3 coding DNA: TGTGCCAGCAGTCCTTGGACGGAGGGAAAACTGTTTTTT. V usage is TRBV27 and J usage is TRBJ1-4, with D uncertain. V was shortened by 5 bases and J by 10 bases, with 14 bases between the two germline ends. There are 13 residues in the CDR3. Germline V gene data show CDR1 as MNHEY and CDR2 as SMNVEV (reference sequence).

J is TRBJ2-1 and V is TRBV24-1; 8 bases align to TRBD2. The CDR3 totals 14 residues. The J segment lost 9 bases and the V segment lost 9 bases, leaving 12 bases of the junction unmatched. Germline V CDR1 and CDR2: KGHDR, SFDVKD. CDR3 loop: CATGTSYSYAEQFF. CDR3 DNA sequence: TGTGCCACCGGGACTAGTTATTCCTATGCTGAGCAGTTCTTC.

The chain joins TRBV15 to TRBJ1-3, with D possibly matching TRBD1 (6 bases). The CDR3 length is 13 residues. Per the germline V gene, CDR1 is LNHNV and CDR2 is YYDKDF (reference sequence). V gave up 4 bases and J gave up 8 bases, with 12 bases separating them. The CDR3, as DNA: TGTGCCACCAGCATACAGGGTCGGGACACCATATATTTT. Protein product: CATSIQGRDTIYF.